Given below is one T cell receptor (beta chain) in context. Other nucleotide sequences in the sample specify the same CDR3. This sample was taken from a study of control samples from healthy donors and cancer patients. Using immunoSEQ multiplex PCR, the repertoire was profiled, and TCRdb retains in-frame clones only, with some absent. The sample holds around 33,000 clones, about 86% seen once. The CDR3 runs 15 residues. Germline V gene sequence: CDR1 SGHTA, CDR2 FQGTGA. Trimming shortened V by 2 bases and J by 2 bases, and 7 bases separated the two germline ends. The V gene is TRBV7-3, the J gene TRBJ2-6; D is ambiguous. The sample taken for sequencing was PBMCs. The clonotype comes from a woman between 35 and 50 years old with lung cancer. The CDR3 DNA sequence: TGTGCCAGCAGCTTACCCGGAACTGGGGCCAACGTCCTGACTTTC. Its protein product is CASSLPGTGANVLTF.